This T cell receptor beta chain was found in a study of blood T cell repertoires in COVID-19. With V trimmed by 4 bases and J by 4 bases, 15 bases remained unmatched. This CDR3 comprises 17 residues. Germline V gene data show CDR1 as SNHLY and CDR2 as FYNNEI. The table came from immunoSEQ multiplex PCR; TCRdb's copy has only in-frame clones and leaves some out. Counted here are over 200,000 clones, around 90% occurring once; the ten biggest clones make up under 4.5%. The source material was PBMCs or T cells enriched from blood (not recorded which). The chain is built from TRBV2 and TRBJ1-1; 7 positions match TRBD1. This TCR was recovered from a young woman who had been exposed to COVID-19. CDR3 sequence: CASSGGQVGGFSTEAFF. For the CDR3, the DNA is TGTGCCAGCAGTGGCGGACAGGTGGGTGGTTTTTCCACTGAAGCTTTCTTT.